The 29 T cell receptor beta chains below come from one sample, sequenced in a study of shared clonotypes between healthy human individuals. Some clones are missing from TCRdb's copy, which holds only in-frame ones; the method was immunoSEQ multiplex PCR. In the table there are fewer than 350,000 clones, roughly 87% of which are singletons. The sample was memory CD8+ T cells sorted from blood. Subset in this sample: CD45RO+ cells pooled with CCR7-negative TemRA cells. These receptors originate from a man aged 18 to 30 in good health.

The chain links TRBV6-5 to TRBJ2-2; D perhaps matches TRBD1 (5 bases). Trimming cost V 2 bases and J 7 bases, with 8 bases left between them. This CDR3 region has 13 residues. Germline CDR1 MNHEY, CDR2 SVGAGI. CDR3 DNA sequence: TGTGCCAGCAGTTACCAGGGTAGCGGGGAGCTGTTTTTT. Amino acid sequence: CASSYQGSGELFF.

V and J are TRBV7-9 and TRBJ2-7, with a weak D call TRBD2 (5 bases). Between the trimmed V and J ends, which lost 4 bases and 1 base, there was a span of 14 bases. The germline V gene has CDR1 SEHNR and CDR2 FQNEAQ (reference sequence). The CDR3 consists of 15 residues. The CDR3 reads CASSSPLTGSYEQYF. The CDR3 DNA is TGTGCCAGCAGCTCTCCTCTTACGGGATCCTACGAGCAGTACTTC. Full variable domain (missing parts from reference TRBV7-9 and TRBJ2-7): DTGVSQNPRHKITKRGQNVTFRCDPISEHNRLYWYRQTLGQGPEFLTYFQNEAQLEKSRLLSDRFSAERPKGSFSTLEIQRTEQGDSAMYLCASSSPLTGSYEQYFGPGTRLTVT.

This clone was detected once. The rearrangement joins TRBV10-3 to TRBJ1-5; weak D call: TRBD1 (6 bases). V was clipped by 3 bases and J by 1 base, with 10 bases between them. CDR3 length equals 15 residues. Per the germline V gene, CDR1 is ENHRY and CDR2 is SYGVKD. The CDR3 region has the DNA TGTGCCATCAGTGAACAGGGCCTGAGCAATCAGCCCCAGCATTTT. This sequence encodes CAISEQGLSNQPQHF.

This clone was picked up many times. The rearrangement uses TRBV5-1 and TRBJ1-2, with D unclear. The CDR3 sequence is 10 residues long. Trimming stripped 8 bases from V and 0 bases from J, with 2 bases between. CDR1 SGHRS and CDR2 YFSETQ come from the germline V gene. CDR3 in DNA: TGCGCCAGGCCTAACTATGGCTACACCTTC. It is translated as CARPNYGYTF.

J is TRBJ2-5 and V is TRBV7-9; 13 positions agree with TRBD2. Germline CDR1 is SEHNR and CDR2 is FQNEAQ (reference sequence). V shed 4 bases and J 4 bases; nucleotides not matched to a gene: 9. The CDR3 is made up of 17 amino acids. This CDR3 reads CASSSGTSGRAGETQYF. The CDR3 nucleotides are TGTGCCAGCAGCTCCGGTACTAGCGGGAGGGCCGGAGAGACCCAGTACTTC.

CDR3 amino acids: CASRPSGGFYEQYF. CDR3 sequence (DNA): TGTGCCAGCAGGCCCAGCGGGGGATTTTACGAGCAGTACTTC. The chain uses TRBV2 and TRBJ2-7, with TRBD2 matching over 8 bases. The CDR3 runs 14 residues. Germline V gives CDR1 SNHLY, CDR2 FYNNEI. Trimming removed 6 bases from V and 4 bases from J; junction bases left unmatched: 8. Using reference TRBV2 and TRBJ2-7 for the parts outside the CDR3, the full variable domain is EPEVTQTPSHQVTQMGQEVILRCVPISNHLYFYWYRQILGQKVEFLVSFYNNEISEKSEIFDDQFSVERPDGSNFTLKIRSTKLEDSAMYFCASRPSGGFYEQYFGPGTRLTVT.

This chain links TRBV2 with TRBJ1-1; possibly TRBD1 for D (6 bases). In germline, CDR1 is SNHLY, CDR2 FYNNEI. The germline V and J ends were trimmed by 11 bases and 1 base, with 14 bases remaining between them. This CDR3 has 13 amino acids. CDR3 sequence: CAGEEGGNTEAFF. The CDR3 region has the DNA TGTGCCGGTGAAGAGGGGGGGAACACTGAAGCTTTCTTT.

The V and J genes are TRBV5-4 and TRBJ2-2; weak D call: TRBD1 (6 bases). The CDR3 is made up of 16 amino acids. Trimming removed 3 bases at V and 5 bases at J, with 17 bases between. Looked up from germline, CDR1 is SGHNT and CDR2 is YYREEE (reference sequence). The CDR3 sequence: CASSSSDRNPTGELFF. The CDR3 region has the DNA TGTGCCAGCAGCTCATCCGACAGGAATCCAACCGGGGAGCTGTTTTTT.

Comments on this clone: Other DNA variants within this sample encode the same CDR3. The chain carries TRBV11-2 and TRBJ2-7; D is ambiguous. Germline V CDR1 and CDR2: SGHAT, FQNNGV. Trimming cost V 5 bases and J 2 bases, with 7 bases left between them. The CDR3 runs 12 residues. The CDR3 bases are TGTGCCAGCAGCCCTGTGCCCTACGAGCAGTACTTC. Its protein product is CASSPVPYEQYF.

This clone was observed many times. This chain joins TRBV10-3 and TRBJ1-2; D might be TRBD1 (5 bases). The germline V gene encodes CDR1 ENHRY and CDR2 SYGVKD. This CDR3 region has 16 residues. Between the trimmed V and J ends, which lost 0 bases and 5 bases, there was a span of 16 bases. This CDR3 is CAISESMAGRIYGYTF. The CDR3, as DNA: TGTGCCATCAGTGAGTCGATGGCAGGGCGAATATATGGCTACACCTTC.

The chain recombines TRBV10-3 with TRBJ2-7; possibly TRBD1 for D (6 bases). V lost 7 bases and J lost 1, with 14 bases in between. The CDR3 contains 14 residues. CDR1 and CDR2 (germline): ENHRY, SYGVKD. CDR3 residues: CAITRDTGSYEQYF. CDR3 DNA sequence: TGTGCCATCACCCGAGACACAGGGTCCTACGAGCAGTACTTC.

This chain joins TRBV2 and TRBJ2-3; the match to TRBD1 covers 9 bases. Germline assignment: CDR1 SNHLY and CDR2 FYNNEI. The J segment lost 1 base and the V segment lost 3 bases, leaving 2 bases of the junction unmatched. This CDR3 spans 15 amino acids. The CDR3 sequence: CASSERTGGTDTQYF. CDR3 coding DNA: TGTGCCAGCAGTGAGCGGACAGGGGGCACAGATACGCAGTATTTT.

The CDR3 DNA is TGTGCCAGCAGTTTTTCGAGTGACGAGCAGTACTTC. Amino acid sequence: CASSFSSDEQYF. J is TRBJ2-7 and V is TRBV28; D is uncertain. Between the trimmed V and J ends, which lost 3 bases and 5 bases, there was a span of 8 bases. The CDR3 consists of 12 residues. Germline values: CDR1 MDHEN, CDR2 SYDVKM.

The CDR3 DNA reads TGTGCCAGCAGTTTCGGGACTAGCAGGGAGACCCAGTACTTC. It yields the protein CASSFGTSRETQYF. J is TRBJ2-5 and V is TRBV27; 9 nucleotides agree with TRBD2. Germline V gene data show CDR1 as MNHEY and CDR2 as SMNVEV (reference sequence). The CDR3 runs 14 residues. V lost 3 bases and J lost 5; bases outside the gene matches: 4.

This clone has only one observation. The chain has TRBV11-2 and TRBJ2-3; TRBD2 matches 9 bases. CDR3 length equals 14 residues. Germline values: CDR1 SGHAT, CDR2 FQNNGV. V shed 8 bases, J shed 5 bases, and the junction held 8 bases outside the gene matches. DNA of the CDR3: TGTGCCAGCGGCGGGGGGGATGGCGGAGATACGCAGTATTTT. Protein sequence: CASGGGDGGDTQYF.

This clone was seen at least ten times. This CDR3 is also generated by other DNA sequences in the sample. The CDR3 DNA follows: TGCGCCAGCAGCTTGTCTCCAGGGGGAACTGAAGCTTTCTTT. It translates to CASSLSPGGTEAFF. The chain is built from TRBV5-1 and TRBJ1-1; 7 bases line up with TRBD1. The CDR3 has 14 amino acids. After removal of 1 base from V and 5 bases from J, the junction contained 5 bases not matched to a gene. Germline CDR1 SGHRS, CDR2 YFSETQ.

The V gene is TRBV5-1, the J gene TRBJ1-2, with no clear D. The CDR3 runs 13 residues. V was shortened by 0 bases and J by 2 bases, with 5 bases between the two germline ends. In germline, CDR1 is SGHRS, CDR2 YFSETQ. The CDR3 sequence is CASSLGHNYGYTF. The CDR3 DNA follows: TGCGCCAGCAGCTTGGGACACAACTATGGCTACACCTTC.

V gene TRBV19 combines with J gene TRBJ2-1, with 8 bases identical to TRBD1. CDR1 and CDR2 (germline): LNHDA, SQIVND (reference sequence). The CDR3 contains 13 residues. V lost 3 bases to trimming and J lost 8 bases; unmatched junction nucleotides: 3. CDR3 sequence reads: CASSIGQGYEQFF. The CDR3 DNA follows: TGTGCCAGTAGTATCGGACAGGGCTATGAGCAGTTCTTC.

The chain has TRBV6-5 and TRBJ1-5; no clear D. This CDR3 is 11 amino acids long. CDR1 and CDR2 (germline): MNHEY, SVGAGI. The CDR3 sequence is CSGGCNQPQHF. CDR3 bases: TGTTCGGGAGGGTGCAATCAGCCCCAGCATTTT.

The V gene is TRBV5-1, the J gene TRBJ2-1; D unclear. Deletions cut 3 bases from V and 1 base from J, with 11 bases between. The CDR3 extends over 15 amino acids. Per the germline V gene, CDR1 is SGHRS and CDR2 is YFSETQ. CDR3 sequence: CASSSFPGSYNEQFF. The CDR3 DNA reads TGCGCCAGCAGCTCCTTCCCAGGTTCCTACAATGAGCAGTTCTTC. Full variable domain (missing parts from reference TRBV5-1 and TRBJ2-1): KAGVTQTPRYLIKTRGQQVTLSCSPISGHRSVSWYQQTPGQGLQFLFEYFSETQRNKGNFPGRFSGRQFSNSRSEMNVSTLELGDSALYLCASSSFPGSYNEQFFGPGTRLTVL.

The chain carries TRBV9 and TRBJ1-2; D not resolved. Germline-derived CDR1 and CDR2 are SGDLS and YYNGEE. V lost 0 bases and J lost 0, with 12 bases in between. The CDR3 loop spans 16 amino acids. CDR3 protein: CASSVAEGPTNYGYTF. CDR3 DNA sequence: TGTGCCAGCAGCGTAGCTGAGGGCCCCACTAACTATGGCTACACCTTC.

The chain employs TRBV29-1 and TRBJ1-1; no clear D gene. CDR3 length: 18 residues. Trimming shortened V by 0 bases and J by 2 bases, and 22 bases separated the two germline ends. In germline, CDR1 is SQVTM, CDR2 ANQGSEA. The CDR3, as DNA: TGCAGCGTTGAAGATAGAACCCTTACTCGGACCGAAAACACTGAAGCTTTCTTT. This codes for CSVEDRTLTRTENTEAFF.

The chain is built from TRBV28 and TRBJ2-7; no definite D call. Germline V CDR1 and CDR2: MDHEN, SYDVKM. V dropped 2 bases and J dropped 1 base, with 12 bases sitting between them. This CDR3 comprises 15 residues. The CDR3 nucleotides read TGTGCCAGCAGTTTAATCAAGTTCCCTTCCTACGAGCAGTACTTC. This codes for CASSLIKFPSYEQYF.

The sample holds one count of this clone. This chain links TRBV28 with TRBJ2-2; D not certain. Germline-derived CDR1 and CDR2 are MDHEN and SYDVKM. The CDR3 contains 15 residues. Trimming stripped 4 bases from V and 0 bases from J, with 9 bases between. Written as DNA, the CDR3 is TGTGCCAGCAGTTATCACAGCACGAACACCGGGGAGCTGTTTTTT. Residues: CASSYHSTNTGELFF.

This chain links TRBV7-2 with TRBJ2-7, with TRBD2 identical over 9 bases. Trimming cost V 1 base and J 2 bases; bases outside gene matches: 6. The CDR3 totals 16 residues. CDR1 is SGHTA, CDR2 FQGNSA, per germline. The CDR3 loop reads CASSLVVLAGTYEQYF. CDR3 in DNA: TGTGCCAGCAGCTTAGTAGTCCTAGCGGGAACCTACGAGCAGTACTTC.

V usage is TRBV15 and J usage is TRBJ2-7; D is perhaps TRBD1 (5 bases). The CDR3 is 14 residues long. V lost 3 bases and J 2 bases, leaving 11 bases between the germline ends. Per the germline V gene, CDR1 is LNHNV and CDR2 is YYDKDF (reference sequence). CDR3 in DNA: TGTGCCACCAGCAGGAGACAGCCGCCCTACGAGCAGTACTTC. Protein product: CATSRRQPPYEQYF. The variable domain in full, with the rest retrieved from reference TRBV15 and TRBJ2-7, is DAMVIQNPRYQVTQFGKPVTLSCSQTLNHNVMYWYQQKSSQAPKLLFHYYDKDFNNEADTPDNFQSRRPNTSFCFLDIRSPGLGDTAMYLCATSRRQPPYEQYFGPGTRLTVT.

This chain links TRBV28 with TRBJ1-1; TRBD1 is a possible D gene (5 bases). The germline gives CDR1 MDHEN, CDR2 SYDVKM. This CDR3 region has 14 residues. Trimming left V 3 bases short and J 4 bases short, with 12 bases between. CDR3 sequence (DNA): TGTGCCAGCAGTTTTAGGGGAGGGGTCACTGAAGCTTTCTTT. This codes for CASSFRGGVTEAFF.

The CDR3 nucleotides read TGTGCCAGCAGGCAGGGGTTGGTCGGGGAGCTGTTTTTT. Its protein product is CASRQGLVGELFF. The rearrangement joins TRBV25-1 to TRBJ2-2, with a possible D match to TRBD1 (6 bases). CDR1 and CDR2 from the germline V gene are MGHDK and SYGVNS. V gave up 6 bases and J gave up 7 bases, with 12 bases separating them. This CDR3 spans 13 amino acids.

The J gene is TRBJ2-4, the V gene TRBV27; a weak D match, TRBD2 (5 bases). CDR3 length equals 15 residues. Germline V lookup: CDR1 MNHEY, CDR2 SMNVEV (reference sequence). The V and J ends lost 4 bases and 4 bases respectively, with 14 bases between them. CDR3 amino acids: CASSWGTLAKNIQYF. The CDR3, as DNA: TGTGCCAGCAGTTGGGGTACTCTAGCTAAAAACATTCAGTACTTC.